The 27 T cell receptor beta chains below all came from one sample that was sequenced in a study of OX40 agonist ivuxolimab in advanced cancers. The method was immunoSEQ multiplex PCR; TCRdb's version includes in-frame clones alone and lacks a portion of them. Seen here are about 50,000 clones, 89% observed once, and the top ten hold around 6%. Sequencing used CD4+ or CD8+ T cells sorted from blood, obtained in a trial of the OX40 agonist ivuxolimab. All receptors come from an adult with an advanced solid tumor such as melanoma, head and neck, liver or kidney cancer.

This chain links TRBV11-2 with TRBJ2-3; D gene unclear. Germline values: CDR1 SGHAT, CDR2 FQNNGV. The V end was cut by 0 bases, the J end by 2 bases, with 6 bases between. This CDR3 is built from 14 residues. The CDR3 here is CASSLDTNTDTQYF. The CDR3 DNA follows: TGTGCCAGCAGCTTAGACACTAACACAGATACGCAGTATTTT.

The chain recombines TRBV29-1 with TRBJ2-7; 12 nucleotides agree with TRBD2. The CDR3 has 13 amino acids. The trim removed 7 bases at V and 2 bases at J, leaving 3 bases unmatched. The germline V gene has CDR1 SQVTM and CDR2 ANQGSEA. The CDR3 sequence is CSAGLAGTYEQYF. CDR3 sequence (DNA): TGCAGCGCCGGACTAGCGGGAACCTACGAGCAGTACTTC.

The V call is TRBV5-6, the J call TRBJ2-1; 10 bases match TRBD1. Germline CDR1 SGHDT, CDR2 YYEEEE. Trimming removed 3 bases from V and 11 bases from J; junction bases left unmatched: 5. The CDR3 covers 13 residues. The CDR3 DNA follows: TGTGCCAGCAGCTCCGGACAGGGGGATAAGCAGTTCTTC. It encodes CASSSGQGDKQFF.

The CDR3 region is CASSLVASGRSYNEQFF. The CDR3 nucleotides are TGTGCCAGCAGCTTAGTCGCTAGCGGGAGGTCCTACAATGAGCAGTTCTTC. This chain links TRBV13 with TRBJ2-1; 11 nucleotides line up with TRBD2. V gave up 1 base and J gave up 1 base; unmatched junction bases: 3. This CDR3 is 17 amino acids long. Germline CDR1 is PRHDT and CDR2 is FYEKMQ (reference sequence).

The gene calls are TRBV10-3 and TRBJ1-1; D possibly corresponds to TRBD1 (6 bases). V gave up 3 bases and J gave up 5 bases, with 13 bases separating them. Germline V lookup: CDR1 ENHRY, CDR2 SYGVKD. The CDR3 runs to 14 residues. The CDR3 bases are TGTGCCATCAGTGATTACACGAGGGGGACTGAAGCTTTCTTT. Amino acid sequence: CAISDYTRGTEAFF.

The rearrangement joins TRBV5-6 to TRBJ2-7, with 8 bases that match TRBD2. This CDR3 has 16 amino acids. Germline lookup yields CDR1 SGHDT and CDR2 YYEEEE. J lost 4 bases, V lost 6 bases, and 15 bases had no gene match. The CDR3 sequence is CASTTGPSGGPYEQYV. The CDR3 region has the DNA TGTGCCAGCACCACAGGGCCCAGCGGGGGCCCTTACGAGCAGTACGTC.

The CDR3, as DNA: TGTGCCAGCAGTTACGGAGACCCCAATCAGCCCCAGCATTTT. Translation gives CASSYGDPNQPQHF. This chain uses TRBV6-5 with TRBJ1-5, with D unclear. CDR1 and CDR2 from the germline V gene are MNHEY and SVGAGI. Trimming cost V 2 bases and J 3 bases, with 8 bases left between them. This CDR3 spans 14 amino acids.

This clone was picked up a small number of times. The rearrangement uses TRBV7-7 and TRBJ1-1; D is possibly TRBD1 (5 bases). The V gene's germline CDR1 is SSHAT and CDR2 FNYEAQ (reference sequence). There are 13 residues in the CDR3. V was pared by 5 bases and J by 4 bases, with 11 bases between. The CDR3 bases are TGTGCCAGCAGCCCCATCAGGGTCACTGAAGCTTTCTTT. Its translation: CASSPIRVTEAFF.

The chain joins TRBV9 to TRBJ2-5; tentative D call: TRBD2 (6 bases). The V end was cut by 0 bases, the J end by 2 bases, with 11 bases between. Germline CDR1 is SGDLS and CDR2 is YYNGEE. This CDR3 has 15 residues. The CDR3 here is CASSVGGGDQETQYF. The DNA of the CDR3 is TGTGCCAGCAGCGTAGGGGGCGGGGATCAAGAGACCCAGTACTTC.

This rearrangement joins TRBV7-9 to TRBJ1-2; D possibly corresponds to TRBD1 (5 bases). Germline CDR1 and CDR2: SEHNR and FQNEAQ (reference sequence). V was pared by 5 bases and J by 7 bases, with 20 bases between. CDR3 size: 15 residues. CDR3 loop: CASSEAGGNFGGYTF. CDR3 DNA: TGTGCCAGCAGCGAAGCCGGGGGAAATTTCGGTGGCTACACCTTC. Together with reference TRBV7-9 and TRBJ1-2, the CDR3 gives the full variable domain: DTGVSQNPRHKITKRGQNVTFRCDPISEHNRLYWYRQTLGQGPEFLTYFQNEAQLEKSRLLSDRFSAERPKGSFSTLEIQRTEQGDSAMYLCASSEAGGNFGGYTFGSGTRLTVV.

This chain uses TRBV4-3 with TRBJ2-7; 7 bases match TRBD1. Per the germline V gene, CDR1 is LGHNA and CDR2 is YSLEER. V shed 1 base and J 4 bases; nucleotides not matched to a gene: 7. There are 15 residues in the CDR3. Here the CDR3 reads CASSQGVGGFYEQYF. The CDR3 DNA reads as TGCGCCAGCAGCCAAGGGGTAGGGGGCTTTTACGAGCAGTACTTC.

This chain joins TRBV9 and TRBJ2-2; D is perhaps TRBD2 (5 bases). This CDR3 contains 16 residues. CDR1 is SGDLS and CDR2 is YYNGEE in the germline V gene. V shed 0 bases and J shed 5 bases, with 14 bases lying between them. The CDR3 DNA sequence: TGTGCCAGCAGCGTAGTCAGTGGACTGGGGACCGGGGAGCTGTTTTTT. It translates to CASSVVSGLGTGELFF.

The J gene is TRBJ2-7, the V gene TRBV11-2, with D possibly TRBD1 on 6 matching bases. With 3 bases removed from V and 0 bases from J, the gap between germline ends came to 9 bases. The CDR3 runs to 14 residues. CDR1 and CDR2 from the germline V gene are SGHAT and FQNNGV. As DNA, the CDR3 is TGTGCCAGCAGCTTCAGGGGAAACTCCTACGAGCAGTACTTC. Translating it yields CASSFRGNSYEQYF.

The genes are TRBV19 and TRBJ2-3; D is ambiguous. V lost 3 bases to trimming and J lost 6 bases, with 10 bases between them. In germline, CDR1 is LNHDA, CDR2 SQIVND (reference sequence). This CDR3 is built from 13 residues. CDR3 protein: CASSMGILDTQYF. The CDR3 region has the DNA TGTGCCAGTAGTATGGGGATTCTGGATACGCAGTATTTT.

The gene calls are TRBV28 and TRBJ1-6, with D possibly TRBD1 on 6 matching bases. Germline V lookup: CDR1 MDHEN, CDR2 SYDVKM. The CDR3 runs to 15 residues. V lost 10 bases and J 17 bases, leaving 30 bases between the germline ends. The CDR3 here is CATIPTGTGQFTVHF. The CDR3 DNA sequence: TGTGCCACCATCCCCACCGGGACGGGACAATTCACCGTCCACTTT.

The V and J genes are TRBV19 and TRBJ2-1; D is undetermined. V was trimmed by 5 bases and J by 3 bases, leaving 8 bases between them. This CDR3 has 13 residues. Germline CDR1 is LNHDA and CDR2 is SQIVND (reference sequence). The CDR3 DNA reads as TGTGCCAGTAGTCTGGCCTACTACAATGAGCAGTTCTTC. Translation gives CASSLAYYNEQFF.

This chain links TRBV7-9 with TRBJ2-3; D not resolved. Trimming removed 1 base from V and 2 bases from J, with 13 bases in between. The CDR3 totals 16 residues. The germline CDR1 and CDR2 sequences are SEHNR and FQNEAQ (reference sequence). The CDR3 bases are TGTGCCAGCAGCTTAGATGGGCTAGGCCCCACAGATACGCAGTATTTT. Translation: CASSLDGLGPTDTQYF.

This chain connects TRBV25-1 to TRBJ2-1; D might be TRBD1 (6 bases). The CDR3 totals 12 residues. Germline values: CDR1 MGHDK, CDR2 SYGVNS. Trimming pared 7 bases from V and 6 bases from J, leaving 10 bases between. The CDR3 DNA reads TGTGCCAGCACCCAAGGGGGCAATGAGCAGTTCTTC. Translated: CASTQGGNEQFF.

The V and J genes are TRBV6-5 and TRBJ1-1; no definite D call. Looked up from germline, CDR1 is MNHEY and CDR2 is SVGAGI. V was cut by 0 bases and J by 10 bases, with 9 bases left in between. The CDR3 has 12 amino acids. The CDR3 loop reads CASSYSNSGAFF. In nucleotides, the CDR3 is TGTGCCAGCAGTTACTCGAACAGCGGAGCTTTCTTT.

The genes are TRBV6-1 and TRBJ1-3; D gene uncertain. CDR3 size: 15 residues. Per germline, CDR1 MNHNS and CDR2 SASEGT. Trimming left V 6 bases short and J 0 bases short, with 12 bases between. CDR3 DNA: TGTGCCAGCAGCGATGGTGCCCTCTCTGGAAACACCATATATTTT. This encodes CASSDGALSGNTIYF.

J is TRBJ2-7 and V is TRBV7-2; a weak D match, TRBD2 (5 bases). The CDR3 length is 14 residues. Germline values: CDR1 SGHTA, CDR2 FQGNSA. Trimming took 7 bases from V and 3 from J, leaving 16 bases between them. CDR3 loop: CASNLDGIIYEQYF. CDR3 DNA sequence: TGTGCCAGCAATTTAGACGGGATAATCTACGAGCAGTACTTC. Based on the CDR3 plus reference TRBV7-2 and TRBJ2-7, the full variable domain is GAGVSQSPSNKVTEKGKDVELRCDPISGHTALYWYRQSLGQGLEFLIYFQGNSAPDKSGLPSDRFSAERTGGSVSTLTIQRTQQEDSAVYLCASNLDGIIYEQYFGPGTRLTVT.

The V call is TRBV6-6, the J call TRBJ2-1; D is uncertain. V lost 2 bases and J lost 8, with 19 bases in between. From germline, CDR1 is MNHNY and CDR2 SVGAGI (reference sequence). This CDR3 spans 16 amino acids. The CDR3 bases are TGTGCCAGCAGTTACGGAATGGACGGCATTAGGGATGAGCAGTTCTTC. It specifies CASSYGMDGIRDEQFF.

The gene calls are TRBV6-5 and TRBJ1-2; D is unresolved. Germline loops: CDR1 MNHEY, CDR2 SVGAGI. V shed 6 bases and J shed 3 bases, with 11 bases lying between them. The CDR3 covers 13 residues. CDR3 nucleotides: TGTGCCAGCAGCTACGACACGGACTATGGCTACACCTTC. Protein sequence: CASSYDTDYGYTF.

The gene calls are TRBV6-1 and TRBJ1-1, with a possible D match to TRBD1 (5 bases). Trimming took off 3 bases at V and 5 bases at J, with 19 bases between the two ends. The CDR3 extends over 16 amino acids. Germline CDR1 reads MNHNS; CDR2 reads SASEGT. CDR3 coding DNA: TGTGCCAGCAGTGATACCCCGCCAGGGCTTGGGACTGAAGCTTTCTTT. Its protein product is CASSDTPPGLGTEAFF.

CDR3 DNA sequence: TGTGCCAGCTCCCCGACGGATATGAACACTGAAGCTTTCTTT. Its protein product is CASSPTDMNTEAFF. The gene calls are TRBV18 and TRBJ1-1; D unresolved. The CDR3 is 14 residues long. Germline V gene data show CDR1 as KGHSH and CDR2 as LQKENI. Trimming took off 6 bases at V and 0 bases at J, with 11 bases between the two ends.

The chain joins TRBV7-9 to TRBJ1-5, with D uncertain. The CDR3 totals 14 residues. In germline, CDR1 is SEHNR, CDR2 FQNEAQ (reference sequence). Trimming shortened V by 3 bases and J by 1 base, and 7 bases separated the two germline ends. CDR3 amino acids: CASSFMGSNQPQHF. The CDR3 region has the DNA TGTGCCAGCAGCTTTATGGGCAGCAATCAGCCCCAGCATTTT.

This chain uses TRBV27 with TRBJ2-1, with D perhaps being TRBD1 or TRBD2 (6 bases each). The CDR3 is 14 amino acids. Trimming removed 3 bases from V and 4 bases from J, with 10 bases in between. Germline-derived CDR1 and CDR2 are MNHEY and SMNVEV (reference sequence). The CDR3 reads CASSFGGLYNEQFF. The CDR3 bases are TGTGCCAGCAGTTTTGGGGGGCTATACAATGAGCAGTTCTTC.